These T cell receptor beta chains were read from a single sample in a study of blood T cell repertoires in COVID-19. The assay was immunoSEQ multiplex PCR, and TCRdb's table has in-frame clones only and misses some. Counted here are about 280,000 clones, 87% occurring once; the ten biggest clones make up about 2.2%. Material: peripheral blood. The receptors derive from a woman between 50 and 59 years old who had recovered from COVID-19. The CDR3 runs from the conserved cysteine through the conserved F or W. A D gene is named only where the DNA matches it firmly. The size field is filled for only some rows; it gives once, few, many or a size class.

>-|TRBV5-4|-|TRBJ1-1
TGTGCCAGCAGCTTCAGATTGGGGGGGGCCCCTGAAGCTTTCTTT
CASSFRLGGAPEAFF
>-|TRBV25-1|-|TRBJ1-5
TGTGCCAGCAGTGGGGGGGGACAATCGGAACCCCAGCATTTT
CASSGGGQSEPQHF
>-|TRBV11-2|-|TRBJ2-1
TGTGCCAGCAGCCTGGGGGCTCCAGGAGCCTACAATGAGCAGTTCTTC
CASSLGAPGAYNEQFF
>-|TRBV9|-|TRBJ1-1
TGTGCCAGCAGCGGTGGATGGGAGACCGAAGCTTTCTTT
CASSGGWETEAFF
>TRBD1|TRBV7-3|-|TRBJ1-2
TGTGCCAGCAGCTTGGACAGGGGAAATGGCTACACCTTC
CASSLDRGNGYTF
>TRBD1|TRBV5-1|-|TRBJ2-7
TGCGCCAGCAGCTTGGGCCTTCGACAGGGGTCCGTATACGAGCAGTACTTC
CASSLGLRQGSVYEQYF
>-|TRBV28|-|TRBJ1-2
TGTGCCAGCAGTTCACGACAGTTTGGCGGCTACACCTTC
CASSSRQFGGYTF
>-|TRBV5-1|once|TRBJ2-3
TGCGCCAGCACGCAGGGGGCGGGAGCAGATACGCAGTATTTT
CASTQGAGADTQYF
>TRBD1|TRBV11-3|-|TRBJ2-5
TGTGCCAGCAGCTTAGGGACAGGGCATCGAGAGACCCAGTACTTC
CASSLGTGHRETQYF
>-|TRBV4-2|-|TRBJ1-4
TGTGCCAGCAGCCAAGCGGGGGGAGGCGAAAAACTGTTTTTT
CASSQAGGGEKLFF
>-|TRBV28|-|TRBJ1-3
TGTGCCAGCAGTCCAGGATACACCATATATTTT
CASSPGYTIYF
>TRBD2|TRBV29-1|-|TRBJ2-1
TGCAGCGTTGATACTAGCGGGAGTCTCCATGAGCAGTTCTTC
CSVDTSGSLHEQFF
>-|TRBV13|-|TRBJ1-5
TGTGCCAGCAGCTTAGGCTACAGGGACAATCAGCCCCAGCATTTT
CASSLGYRDNQPQHF
>-|TRBV19|-|TRBJ2-1
TGTGCCAGTAGGGGGGCAGGGGTGGCCTACAATGAGCAGTTCTTC
CASRGAGVAYNEQFF
>-|TRBV5-1|once|TRBJ1-1
TGCGCCAGCAGCCTTCTCGCAGGCAACACTGAAGCTTTCTTT
CASSLLAGNTEAFF
>TRBD1|TRBV4-1|few|TRBJ1-2
TGCGCCAGCAGCCTCCGTAATAGAGCCCTACAGGGGGGCTATGGCTACACCTTC
CASSLRNRALQGGYGYTF
>-|TRBV9|-|TRBJ2-5
TGTGCCAGCAGCGTAAACGAAGCGAGGAAGACCCAGTACTTC
CASSVNEARKTQYF
>TRBD2|TRBV15|-|TRBJ2-2
TGTGCCACCAGCAGAGATTCGCTAGCGGGACTATCCGGGGAGCTGTTTTTT
CATSRDSLAGLSGELFF
>-|TRBV19|-|TRBJ2-7
TGTGCCAGTAGTATAGCCGGGGGGCCAAGCTCCTACGAGCAGTACTTC
CASSIAGGPSSYEQYF
>TRBD2|TRBV7-2|-|TRBJ2-7
TGTGCCAGCAGCTTCAGCGGGGCCTCCTACGAGCAGTACTTC
CASSFSGASYEQYF
>-|TRBV28|-|TRBJ1-2
TGTGCCAGCAGGCAATTGACAGACGGCTACACCTTC
CASRQLTDGYTF
>-|TRBV7-2|-|TRBJ1-2
TGTGCCAGCAGCTTAGCGCTCGAGGAAGTGGGTACTTATGGCTACACCTTC
CASSLALEEVGTYGYTF
>-|TRBV29-1|-|TRBJ1-1
TGCAGCGTTAATACTAAAAGAAATACTGAAGCTTTCTTT
CSVNTKRNTEAFF
>-|TRBV7-9|-|TRBJ2-7
TGTGCCAGCAGCTTAGAACAGAACTACGAGCAGTACTTC
CASSLEQNYEQYF
>TRBD1|TRBV6-5|-|TRBJ1-5
TGTGCCAGCAGCCCCGGGACAGGGGTTCAGCCCCAGCATTTT
CASSPGTGVQPQHF
>TRBD1|TRBV30|-|TRBJ2-7
TGTGCCTGGGAGCCATGGGACAGGGTCTCCTACGAGCAGTACTTC
CAWEPWDRVSYEQYF
>-|TRBV25-1|-|TRBJ1-5
TGTGCCAGCAGTGCCACAGGCGCCCAGTATAGCAATCAGCCCCAGCATTTT
CASSATGAQYSNQPQHF
>-|TRBV19|-|TRBJ1-1
TGTGCCAGTATCCCTACAGGGTACACTGAAGCTTTCTTT
CASIPTGYTEAFF
>-|TRBV11-3|-|TRBJ2-3
TGTGCCAGCAGCTTAGGCCGGACAGATACGCAGTATTTT
CASSLGRTDTQYF
>-|TRBV12-3/TRBV12-4|-|TRBJ1-2
TGTGCCAGCAGTTTAAGCGATTCCCTTGGCTACACCTTC
CASSLSDSLGYTF
>-|TRBV7-2|-|TRBJ2-6
TGTGCCAGCAGCCTAGACAGCTTTGGGGCCAACGTCCTGACTTTC
CASSLDSFGANVLTF
>TRBD2|TRBV30|-|TRBJ2-1
TGTGCCTGGAGGGAAACTAGCGGGAGTTACAATGAGCAGTTCTTC
CAWRETSGSYNEQFF
>-|TRBV2|-|TRBJ1-2
TGTGCCAAGACAGTCCTCACTAACTATGGCTACACCTTC
CAKTVLTNYGYTF
>-|TRBV27|-|TRBJ2-2
TGTGCCAGCAGTTTACAGGACACCGGGGAGCTGTTTTTT
CASSLQDTGELFF
>TRBD1|TRBV5-6|-|TRBJ2-7
TGTGCCAGCAGCACCGGACAGGGGGCGCCCTACGAGCAGTACTTC
CASSTGQGAPYEQYF
>-|TRBV5-1|few|TRBJ1-2
TGCGCCAGCAGCTTGGATGTATTCTATGGCTACACCTTC
CASSLDVFYGYTF
>TRBD2|TRBV3-1/TRBV3-2|-|TRBJ2-7
TGTGCCAGCAGCCAATGGGCTAGCGGGAGTCACGAGCAGTACTTC
CASSQWASGSHEQYF
>-|TRBV6-1|-|TRBJ2-3
TGTGCCAGCAGTGAAGCCCCCCTAGGGGGGGCGTATAAAGGAGATACGCAGTATTTT
CASSEAPLGGAYKGDTQYF
>TRBD1|TRBV5-1|-|TRBJ2-7
TGCGCCAGCAGCTTCGACAGGGGGGCCTACGAGCAGTACTTC
CASSFDRGAYEQYF
>TRBD1|TRBV14|-|TRBJ2-6
TGTGCCAGCAGCCGGGACAGATTCTCTGGGGCCAACGTCCTGACTTTC
CASSRDRFSGANVLTF
>TRBD1|TRBV5-1|-|TRBJ2-2
TGCGCCAGCAGCTTGGACAGGGGGCTATCCGGGGAGCTGTTTTTT
CASSLDRGLSGELFF
>TRBD2|TRBV4-1|-|TRBJ2-3
TGCGCCAGCAGCCAAACCCCAGGGCCGCGGGAGTTCACAGATACGCAGTATTTT
CASSQTPGPREFTDTQYF
>-|TRBV4-3|once|TRBJ2-7
TGCGCCAGCAGCCAAGATCTGTCCAGGGCATACGAGCAGTACTTC
CASSQDLSRAYEQYF
>-|TRBV5-1|-|TRBJ2-1
TGCGCCAGCTTTTCACAGGGCCGCAATGAGCAGTTCTTC
CASFSQGRNEQFF
>TRBD1|TRBV6-2/TRBV6-3|few|TRBJ2-5
TGTGCCAGCAGTCTCGGACAGGGTGAGGTGGAGACCCAGTACTTC
CASSLGQGEVETQYF
>-|TRBV5-1|few|TRBJ1-5
TGCGCCAGCAGCTTGGCGGGGGAGCCCAATCAGCCCCAGCATTTT
CASSLAGEPNQPQHF
>TRBD1|TRBV27|-|TRBJ2-7
TGTGCCAGCAGTTCTAGGACAGGGAGATACGAGCAGTACTTC
CASSSRTGRYEQYF
>TRBD1|TRBV7-2|once|TRBJ2-4
TGTGCCAGCAGCCTAGTGGACAGGGTTCAGTACTTC
CASSLVDRVQYF
>TRBD1|TRBV5-1|-|TRBJ2-5
TGCGCCAGCAGCGATCCGGGACAGGGGGCCCAGTACTTC
CASSDPGQGAQYF
>-|TRBV30|few|TRBJ1-2
TGTGCCCGCTCCGAGGTTAACTATGGCTACACCTTC
CARSEVNYGYTF